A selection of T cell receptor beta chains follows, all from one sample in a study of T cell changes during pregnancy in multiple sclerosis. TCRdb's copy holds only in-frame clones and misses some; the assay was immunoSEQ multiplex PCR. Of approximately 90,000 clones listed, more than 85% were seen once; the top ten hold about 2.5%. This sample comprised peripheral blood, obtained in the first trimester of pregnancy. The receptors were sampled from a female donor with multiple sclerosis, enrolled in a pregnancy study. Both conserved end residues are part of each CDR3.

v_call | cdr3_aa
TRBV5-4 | CASRIGTDGREGF
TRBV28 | CASSLYRSRTDTQYF
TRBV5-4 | CASSSPGGRFTF
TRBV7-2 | CASSETTGDYGYTF
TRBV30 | CAWSRSRTVLSGEQYF
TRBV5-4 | CASSLDRLNSPLHF
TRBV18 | CASSPEGAWQFF
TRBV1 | CTSSQDIRGRGNQPQHF
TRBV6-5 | CASSPPGEGRHEQFF
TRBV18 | CASSPLGQSNSPLHF
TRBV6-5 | CASSYWDRDEQYF
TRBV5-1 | CASSLGLSTEQYF
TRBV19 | CASSNSGTGRDNSPLHF
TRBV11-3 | CASSFPFMGVRTDTQYF
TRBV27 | CASSEFSTDTQYF
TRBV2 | CASSRRGGIGEKLFF
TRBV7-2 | CASSLQGDTEAFF
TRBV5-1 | CASSPQGAHGYTF
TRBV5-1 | CASRAGLAGVNEQFF
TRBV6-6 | CASTDREVNQPQHF
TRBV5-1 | CASSLPGQGYQPLHF
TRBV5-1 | CASSLAGGPSEQYF
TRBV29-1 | CSVGQVDEQYF
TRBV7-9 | CASSQERVGDEQFF
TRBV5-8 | CASSLPGLAFSGELFF
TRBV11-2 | CASSYWGRRNYGYTF
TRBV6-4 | CASSDSTSGGADTQYF
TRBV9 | CASSVGNGRGETQYF
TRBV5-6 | CASSLGGRAQETQYF
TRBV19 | CASSMVEGAYEQYF
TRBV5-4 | CASSLDEAQYF
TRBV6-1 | CASSEGGSVPRQQYF
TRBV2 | CASSADRMNYGYTF
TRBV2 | CATIPNRGDYGYTF
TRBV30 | CAWATSGGDTQYF
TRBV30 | CAWSSGSRGGEKLFF
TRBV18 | CASSPPQGLNTEAFF